Listed below are T cell receptor beta chains from one sample, sequenced in a study of CD8+CD57+ T cells in acquired aplastic anemia. TCRdb passed the reads through MiXCR, listing each CDR3 protein once. In the table there are 75,000 to 80,000 distinct CDR3 sequences, about 70% of which are singletons. What was sequenced was sorted CD4+, CD8+, or CD8+CD57+ T cells (not recorded which) from PBMCs. These receptor sequences come from a human donor with aplastic anemia. The CDR3 runs from the conserved cysteine through the conserved F or W. The order of the fields is J gene, CDR3 length, clone size, V gene, D gene, CDR3 DNA, CDR3 protein. The D gene is left open where the match is weak. Clone size, where shown, is once, few, many, or a class for clones that have expanded.

>TRBJ2-7|12|-|TRBV20-1|-
TGCAGTGCTGGGGTAGCATTTGGGGAGCAGTACTTC
CSAGVAFGEQYF
>TRBJ2-7|15|-|TRBV6-5|-
TGTGCCAGCAGTTACCTTTCCTCAGGATCCTACGAGCAGTACTTC
CASSYLSSGSYEQYF
>TRBJ1-5|18|-|TRBV5-1|-
TGCGCCAGCAGTGATCGAGAAAAGGAGGAGAAGATTTATCAGCCCCAGCATTTT
CASSDREKEEKIYQPQHF
>TRBJ2-3|12|-|TRBV10-3|-
TGTGCCATCAATACGAACACAGATACGCAGTATTTT
CAINTNTDTQYF
>TRBJ1-2|12|once|TRBV20-1|-
TGCAGTGCGGGGACACCGAACTATGGCTACACCTTC
CSAGTPNYGYTF
>TRBJ1-3|14|few|TRBV25-1|-
TGTGCCAGCAGTGAATATAGCTCTGGAAACACCATATATTTT
CASSEYSSGNTIYF
>TRBJ2-5|12|-|TRBV14|-
TGTGCCAGCAGCCAATGGTCGGAGACCCAGTACTTC
CASSQWSETQYF
>TRBJ1-2|14|once|TRBV7-9|-
TGTGCCAGCAGCTTAGCGTCCGGGGATCGGGGCTACACCTTC
CASSLASGDRGYTF
>TRBJ2-7|13|-|TRBV12-3/TRBV12-4|TRBD1
TGTGCCAGCGCAGACAGGGCTTGGTACGAGCAGTACTTC
CASADRAWYEQYF
>TRBJ2-6|16|-|TRBV19|-
TGTGCCAGTAGTCGGACGGGATCATCTGGGGCCAACGTCCTGACTTTC
CASSRTGSSGANVLTF
>TRBJ1-2|16|-|TRBV11-1|-
TGTGCCAGCAGCCCAGCAGGGACGCGGTCGAACTATGGCTACACCTTC
CASSPAGTRSNYGYTF
>TRBJ2-1|16|-|TRBV15|-
TGTGCCACCAGCCGACCGCCCAGTTACAGGCCGTACGAGCAGTTCTTC
CATSRPPSYRPYEQFF
>TRBJ1-3|14|few|TRBV2|-
TGTGCCACCCAACCGAGCTTCTCTGGAAACACCATATATTTT
CATQPSFSGNTIYF
>TRBJ2-5|18|-|TRBV10-2|TRBD2
TGCGCCAGCAGTGAGTCGGGACTAGCGGGGGGACCCCAAGAGACCCAGTACTTC
CASSESGLAGGPQETQYF
>TRBJ2-1|13|-|TRBV24-1|-
TGTGCCACCAGTGATTTGAAAGGCGATGAGCAGTTCTTC
CATSDLKGDEQFF